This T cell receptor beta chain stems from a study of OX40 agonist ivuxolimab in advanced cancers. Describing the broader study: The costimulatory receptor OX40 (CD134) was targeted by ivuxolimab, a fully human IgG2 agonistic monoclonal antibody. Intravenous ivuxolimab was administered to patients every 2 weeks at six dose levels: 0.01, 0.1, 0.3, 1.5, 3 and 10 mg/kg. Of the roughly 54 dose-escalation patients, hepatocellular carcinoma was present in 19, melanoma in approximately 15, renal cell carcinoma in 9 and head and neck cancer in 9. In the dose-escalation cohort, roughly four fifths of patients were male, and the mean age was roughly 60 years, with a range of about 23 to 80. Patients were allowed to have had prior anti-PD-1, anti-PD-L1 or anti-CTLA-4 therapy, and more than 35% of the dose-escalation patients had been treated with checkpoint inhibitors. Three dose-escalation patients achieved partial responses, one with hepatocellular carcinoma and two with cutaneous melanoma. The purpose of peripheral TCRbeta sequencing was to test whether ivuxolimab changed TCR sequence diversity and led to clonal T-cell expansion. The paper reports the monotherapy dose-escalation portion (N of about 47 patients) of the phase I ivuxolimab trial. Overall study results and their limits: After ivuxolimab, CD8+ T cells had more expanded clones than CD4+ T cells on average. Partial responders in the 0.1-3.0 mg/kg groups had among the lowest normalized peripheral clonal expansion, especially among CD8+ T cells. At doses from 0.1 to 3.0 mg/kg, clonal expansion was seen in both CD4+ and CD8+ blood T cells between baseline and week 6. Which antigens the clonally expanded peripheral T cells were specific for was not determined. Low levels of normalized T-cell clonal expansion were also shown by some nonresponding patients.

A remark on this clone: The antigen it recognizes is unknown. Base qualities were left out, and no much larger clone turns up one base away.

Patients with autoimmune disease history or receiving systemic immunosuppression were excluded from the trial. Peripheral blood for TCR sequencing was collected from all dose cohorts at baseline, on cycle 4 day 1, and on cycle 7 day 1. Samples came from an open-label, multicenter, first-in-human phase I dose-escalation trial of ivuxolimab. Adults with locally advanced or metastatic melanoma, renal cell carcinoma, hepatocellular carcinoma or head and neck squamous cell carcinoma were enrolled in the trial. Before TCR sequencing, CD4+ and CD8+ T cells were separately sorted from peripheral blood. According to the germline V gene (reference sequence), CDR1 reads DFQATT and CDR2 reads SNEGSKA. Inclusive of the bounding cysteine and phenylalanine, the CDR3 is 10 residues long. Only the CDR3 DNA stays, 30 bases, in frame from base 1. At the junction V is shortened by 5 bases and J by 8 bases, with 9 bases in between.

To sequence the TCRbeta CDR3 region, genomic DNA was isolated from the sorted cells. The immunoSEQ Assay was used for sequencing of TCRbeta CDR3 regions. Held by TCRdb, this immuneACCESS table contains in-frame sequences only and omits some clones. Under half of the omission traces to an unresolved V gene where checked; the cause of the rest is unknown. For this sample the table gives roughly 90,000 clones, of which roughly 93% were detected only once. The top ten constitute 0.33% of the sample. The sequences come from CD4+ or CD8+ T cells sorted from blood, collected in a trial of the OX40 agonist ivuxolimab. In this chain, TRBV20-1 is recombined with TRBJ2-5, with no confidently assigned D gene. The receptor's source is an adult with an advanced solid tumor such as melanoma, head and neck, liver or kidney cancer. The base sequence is TGCAGTGCTGTCATTGAAACCCAGTACTTC. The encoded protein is CSAVIETQYF.